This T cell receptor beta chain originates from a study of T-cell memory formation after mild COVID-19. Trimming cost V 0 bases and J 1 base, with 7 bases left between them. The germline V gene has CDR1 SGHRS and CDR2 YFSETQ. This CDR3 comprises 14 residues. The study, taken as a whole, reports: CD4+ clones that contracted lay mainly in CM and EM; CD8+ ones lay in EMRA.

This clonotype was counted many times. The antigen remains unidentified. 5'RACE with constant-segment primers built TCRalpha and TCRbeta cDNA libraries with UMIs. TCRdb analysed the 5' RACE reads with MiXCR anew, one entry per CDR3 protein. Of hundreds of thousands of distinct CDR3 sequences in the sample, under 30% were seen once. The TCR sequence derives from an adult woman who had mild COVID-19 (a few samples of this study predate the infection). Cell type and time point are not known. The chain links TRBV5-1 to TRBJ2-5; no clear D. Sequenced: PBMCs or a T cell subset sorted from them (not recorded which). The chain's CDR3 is CASSLGGGQETQYF. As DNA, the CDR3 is TGCGCCAGCAGCTTGGGTGGCGGCCAAGAGACCCAGTACTTC.